This T cell receptor (beta chain) was sequenced in a study of blood T cell repertoires in COVID-19. Turning to the study itself: Sources were T cells, B-cell-depleted T cells, or PBMCs; the material itself was cDNA or gDNA.

As originally analysed: Researchers report that nucleated cell counts were estimated from reference gene primer amplification. Profiling relied on immunoSEQ multiplex PCR, and the TCRdb table lists in-frame clones only, not all of them. That table gives V, J and clone size, and the DNA gave D and trimming. The sample has some 170,000 clones, more than 85% seen once. Cohort placement rested on clinical history that participants reported themselves. This clonotype was obtained from a human donor with acute COVID-19. The donor label of this sample is uncertain. The sequenced sample consisted of PBMCs or T cells enriched from blood (not recorded which).

The CDR3 bases are TGCGCCAGCAGCTTGGATCGGACTCTAGAAGCCAAAAACATTCAGTACTTC. Translated: CASSLDRTLEAKNIQYF. The chain has TRBV5-1 and TRBJ2-4; D is possibly TRBD2 (5 bases). The CDR3 extends over 17 amino acids. Trimming removed 0 bases at V and 0 bases at J, with 13 bases between. Germline-derived CDR1 and CDR2 are SGHRS and YFSETQ.